The clone carrying this TCR gamma chain is labeled medium-sized. Its target is not known. Genomic DNA from isolated PBMCs served as the sequencing template. The record originates from a study of gamma delta lymphoproliferative disorders and STAT genes. Overall study context: At least 50 ng of genomic DNA went into each LymphoTrack Dx TCRG Assay library. Delta-chain libraries followed the EuroClonality-NGS standard operating procedure.

Points from the study as a whole: Most major patient clonotypes were shared with at least one healthy donor.

Germline V gives CDR1 VTNTFY, CDR2 YDVSTARD (reference sequence). V lost 0 bases and J lost 3; bases outside the gene matches: 8. CDR3 size: 15 residues. TCRdb applied CATT to the multiplex PCR reads for clone calling. The repertoire has about 4,100 gamma-chain clones, about 6.5% of them found once; the top ten carry under 35%. Specimen: blood. The gene calls are TRGV3 and TRGJ1 or TRGJ2. The J gene is absent in TCRdb and was assigned here via DNA matching to germline. This TCR derives from a human donor in good health. CDR3 coding DNA: TGTGCCACCTGGGACAGGCGAACGCGTTATTATAAGAAACTCTTT. Amino acids: CATWDRRTRYYKKLF.